This T cell receptor (beta chain) derives from a study of cytomegalovirus exposure and HLA in healthy donors (dated by TCRdb to 2017 to 2019). For the wider study: In an earlier analysis of approximately 640 of the donors, 276 Gb of sequence data and some 120 million unique TCR beta sequences from 180 million or so T cells were reported. A later analysis re-examined previously published TCR beta repertoires from more than 650 donors and added high-resolution HLA genotyping to investigate patterns of TCR occurrence. The study was designed to test whether signatures of past pathogen exposure could be identified by cataloging public T cell receptors. All discovery cohort repertoires had been generated using a single sequencing platform. In a later genetic analysis, genome-wide SNP genotypes for about three fifths of the roughly 670 donors were used, and that subset was treated as a discovery cohort. The study combined high-throughput TCR immunosequencing, statistical association of individual TCRs with disease status, and machine learning to predict cytomegalovirus infection status. Donor age, sex, ethnicity and CMV serostatus were collected together with the repertoire data. Typing coverage differed by locus: A, B, C, DRB1 and DQB1 were typed in roughly 620-640 donors, DQA1 in about 560, DPA1 in 600 to 610, and DPB1 in just under 480. Because of strong linkage in the cohort, four or five DR-DQ haplotypes were treated as single units for association and clustering. An earlier analysis of 587 of the donors applied high-throughput TCR beta sequencing to assess whether each TCR beta V gene segment acted as functional or pseudogenic. Roughly 290 gigabases of sequencing data and roughly 80 million unique TCR sequences made up an early release that covered several hundred HLA-typed donors. Besides the first cohort of hundreds of subjects, a separate validation cohort made up of 90 to 150 different subjects was used. In the later analysis, no new phenotypic data were used to find candidate immune exposures; instead, reliance was placed on TCR beta sequences and their occurrence across donors. The study used immunosequencing to profile the T cell repertoires of several hundred subjects and linked those repertoires to cytomegalovirus serostatus. Of the approximately 400 genotyped donors, over 80% were placed in the genetic ancestry cluster associated with self-reported Caucasian donors. Class I and class II HLA loci were covered by the typing at four-digit resolution. Among some 410 genotyped donors of the cohort, an average of approximately 240,000 unique TCR beta nucleotide sequences was sequenced per donor, of which approximately 19% were non-productive.

With regard to this clone: Its specific antigen is unknown. It has no much larger one-base neighbor in the sample; base qualities were not kept.

The cohort comprised around 700 healthy bone marrow donors. Cohort members were all nominally healthy when sampled, although unrecorded immune exposures were likely present. The donor tested CMV seronegative and was one of the 352 seronegative cohort members. Every donor gave a peripheral blood sample, and the peripheral blood mononuclear cells from that sample were used for TCR beta sequencing. The Qiagen DNeasy Blood Extraction Kit was used to extract genomic DNA from the blood cell samples. The library was produced with the immunoSEQ multiplex PCR assay. For the multiplex PCR, a mixture combining 60 forward primers for TCR Vbeta segments and 13 reverse primers for TCR Jbeta segments was used. The CDR3 region of rearranged TCR beta genes was amplified from genomic DNA by a multiplex PCR assay. On the Illumina HiSeq System, the amplified TCR beta libraries were sequenced as 87-base-pair reads. Per the authors' processing: A later analysis tallied 75 million to 95 million unique TCR beta chains across the approximately 670 repertoires, and about 12 million of those chains were shared by two or more donors. A nearest-neighbor algorithm error-corrected the raw reads and collapsed the reads into unique sequences, merging closely related sequences to remove PCR and sequencing errors. CDR3 sequences were aligned to IMGT reference sequences to assign V, D and J gene segments. Each retained sequence needed at least a six-nucleotide match to both a V gene segment and a J gene segment. A rearrangement counted as productive if the CDR3 had no stop codons and remained in frame with V and J, and every other rearrangement counted as non-productive. Following IMGT convention, CDR3 was defined as the stretch from the second conserved V-encoded cysteine up to the conserved J-encoded phenylalanine. The earlier analysis of some 540 of the donors excluded any sequence lacking an unambiguous match to a single V gene segment. In an earlier analysis of a few hundred of the donors, a V segment was called functional when productive rearrangements were above 56.7%, and segregating when the standard deviation between donors exceeded 5%. A statistical classification framework was built to diagnose cytomegalovirus status from the catalog of TCR beta chain sequences. In a later analysis, TCR nucleotide sequences were compared against IMGT/GENE-DB human TR gene sequences so that V and J genes could be assigned. In a later analysis, CDR3 sequences and most-parsimonious VDJ recombination scenarios were assigned using the TCRdist pipeline. A later analysis defined each TCR beta chain by its CDR3 amino acid sequence plus V-gene family, and excluded reads lacking a unique V-gene family. A later analysis removed over 500 highly shared, low-generation-probability nucleotide sequences to deal with suspected cross-contamination and a sequencing artifact. A later analysis calculated a clonal expansion index for each public chain from normalized within-repertoire ranks of inferred template counts. A later analysis computed generation probabilities with a VDJ recombination model fitted to out-of-frame rearrangements, and checked the results against IGoR. Hypergeometric tests were used in a later analysis to score TCR-TCR, TCR-HLA and TCR-CMV co-occurrence, with a repertoire-size bias correction applied to the TCR pairs. In a later analysis, false discovery rates were estimated by permuting HLA or CMV assignments 20 times. A later analysis grouped co-occurring TCRs with DBSCAN, adding TCRdist sequence similarity when clustering within HLA-allele-positive subsets. Repertoires with fewer than 30,000 or more than 120,000 public chains were left out of co-occurrence clustering, as were about five repertoires with anomalous nucleotide sharing. TCRdb provides this immuneACCESS table in a form limited to in-frame rearrangements. Some clones are lacking; in checked studies, under half of them reflect an unresolved V gene, and why the rest are absent is not known. Clone size and the V and J calls come from that table; the DNA yielded D and trimming. This sample has about 200,000 clones in its table, and 70% to 85% of those were observed once. The top ten hold 0.098% of the sample.

Overall study outcomes, separate from this receptor: A further reported finding was that TCR beta sequences accurately predicted the HLA-A and HLA-B alleles for most subjects in the first cohort. CMV serostatus was the only immune exposure information available for the cohort. Over 15 rarely observed V segments, including chromosome 9 orphons, were excluded from the earlier analysis of about 500 of the donors because counts were too low. When HLA alleles, especially DR and DQ, strongly co-occurred, TCR associations were difficult to assign to individual alleles. A few of the identified cytomegalovirus-associated TCR beta chains were confirmed in vitro to be specific for cytomegalovirus antigens. Sequencing depth was assumed to be roughly uniform across donors in the presence/absence analyses, though that assumption may not hold. Most CMV-associated TCR beta chains appeared to be HLA-restricted in a later analysis, and the HLA associations seemed to be driven largely by CMV exposure. Most TCR sequences were seen in very few donors, while some public TCRs were found in many individuals. In an earlier analysis of some 640 of the donors, most TCR beta V segments were observed in productive rearrangements about 90% or about 30% of the time, broadly matching IMGT annotations. A cluster of highly shared sequence variants was judged likely to be a technical artifact of the sequencing pipeline. In a later analysis, the rate of TCR association differed among HLA loci, with DRB1 alleles having the most associated TCRs and HLA-C alleles having the fewest. A later genetic analysis associated a missense DCLRE1C variant with V-gene and J-gene trimming of TCR beta chains, and an independent cohort replicated the association. According to a later genetic analysis, donors in an Asian-associated ancestry cluster had fewer N-insertions in productive TCRs than the roughly 700-donor mean. In a later analysis, 15,000 to 20,000 TCR beta sequences were associated with specific HLA alleles at a false discovery rate of 0.05. A later analysis reported that several top co-occurrence clusters appeared linked to parvovirus B19, influenza, CMV and Epstein-Barr virus. According to the authors, the approach could potentially be generalized to other disease states and immunological phenotypes. Correlated functional status among segregating V segments might reflect linkage disequilibrium, but an unknown experimental factor could not be ruled out. The classifier was reported to diagnose cytomegalovirus status with high specificity and sensitivity in both the original and validation cohorts. In a later analysis, HLA-associated TCR beta chains were found to be more clonally expanded and to have lower generation probabilities than equally common non-associated chains. HLA typing was unavailable for some donors at each locus, so association tests used only the typed subset. The cohort was sequenced for TCR beta chains only, and without alpha or paired-chain data the features that could be detected were limited. A total of fewer than 200 TCR beta chains were listed by the study as associated with cytomegalovirus.

The sequence was collected from a boy under 10 years old in good health and CMV-seronegative. The sample consisted of PBMCs.

This receptor has the CDR3 CASSTLGAQDGYTF. In nucleotide form, the sequence is TGTGCCAGCAGTACCTTAGGGGCCCAGGATGGCTACACCTTC. The chain uses TRBV6-5 and TRBJ1-2; the D gene is perhaps TRBD1, from 5 matching bases. There are 14 amino acids in the CDR3, from cysteine to phenylalanine inclusive. The read is trimmed to its CDR3 DNA, 42 bases read in frame from base 1. Trimming costs V 5 bases and J 6 bases, and their ends lie 16 bases apart. Taken from the germline V gene, the CDR1 and CDR2 loops are MNHEY and SVGAGI.